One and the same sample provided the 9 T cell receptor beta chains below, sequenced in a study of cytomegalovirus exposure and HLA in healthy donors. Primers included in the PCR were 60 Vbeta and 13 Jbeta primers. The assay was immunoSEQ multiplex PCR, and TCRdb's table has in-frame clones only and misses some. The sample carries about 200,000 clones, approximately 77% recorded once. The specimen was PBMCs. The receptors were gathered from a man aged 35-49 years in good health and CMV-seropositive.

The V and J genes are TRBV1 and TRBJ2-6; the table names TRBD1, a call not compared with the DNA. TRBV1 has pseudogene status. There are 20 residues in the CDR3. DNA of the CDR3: TGCACCAGCAGCCAAGATAGTCCGACAGGCTTACCCTCTGGGGCCAACGTCCTGACTTTC. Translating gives CTSSQDSPTGLPSGANVLTF.

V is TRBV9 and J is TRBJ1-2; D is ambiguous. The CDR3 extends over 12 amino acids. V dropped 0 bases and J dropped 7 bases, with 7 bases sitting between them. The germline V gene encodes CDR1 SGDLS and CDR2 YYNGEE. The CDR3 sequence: CASSVVSGGYTF. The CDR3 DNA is TGTGCCAGCAGCGTAGTCTCCGGTGGCTACACCTTC.

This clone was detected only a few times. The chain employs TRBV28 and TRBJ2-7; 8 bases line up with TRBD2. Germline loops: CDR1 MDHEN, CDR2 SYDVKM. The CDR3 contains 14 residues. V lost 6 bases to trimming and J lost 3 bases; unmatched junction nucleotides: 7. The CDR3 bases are TGTGCCAGCAGACCCAGCGGGAGCCTCTACGAGCAGTACTTC. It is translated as CASRPSGSLYEQYF.

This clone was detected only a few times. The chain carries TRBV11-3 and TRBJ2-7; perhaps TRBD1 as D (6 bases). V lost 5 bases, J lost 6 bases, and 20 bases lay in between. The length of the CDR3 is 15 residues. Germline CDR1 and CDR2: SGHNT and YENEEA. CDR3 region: CASSPPGVRASEQYF. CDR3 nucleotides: TGTGCCAGCAGCCCCCCAGGGGTACGAGCGAGCGAGCAGTACTTC. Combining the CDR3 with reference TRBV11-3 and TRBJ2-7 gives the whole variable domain EAGVVQSPRYKIIEKKQPVAFWCNPISGHNTLYWYLQNLGQGPELLIRYENEEAVDDSQLPKDRFSAERLKGVDSTLKIQPAELGDSAVYLCASSPPGVRASEQYFGPGTRLTVT.

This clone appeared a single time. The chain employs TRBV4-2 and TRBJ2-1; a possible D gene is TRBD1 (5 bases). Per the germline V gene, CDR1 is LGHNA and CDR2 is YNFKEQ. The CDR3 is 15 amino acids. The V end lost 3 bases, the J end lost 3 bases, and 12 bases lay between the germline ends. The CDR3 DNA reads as TGTGCCAGCAGCCAGGGGCCCGGTGGCTACAATGAGCAGTTCTTC. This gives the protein CASSQGPGGYNEQFF.

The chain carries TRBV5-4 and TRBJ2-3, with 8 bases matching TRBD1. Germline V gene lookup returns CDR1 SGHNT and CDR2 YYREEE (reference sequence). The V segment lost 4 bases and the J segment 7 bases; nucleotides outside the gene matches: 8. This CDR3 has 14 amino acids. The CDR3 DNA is TGTGCCAGCAGCCTAACGGACAGGGCAAATACGCAGTATTTT. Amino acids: CASSLTDRANTQYF.

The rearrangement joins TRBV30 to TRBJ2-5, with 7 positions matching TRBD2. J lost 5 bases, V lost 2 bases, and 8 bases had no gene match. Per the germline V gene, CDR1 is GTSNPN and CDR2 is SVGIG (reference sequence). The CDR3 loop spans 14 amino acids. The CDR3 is CAWSPSGGSETQYF. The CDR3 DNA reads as TGTGCCTGGAGTCCTAGCGGAGGGTCTGAGACCCAGTACTTC.

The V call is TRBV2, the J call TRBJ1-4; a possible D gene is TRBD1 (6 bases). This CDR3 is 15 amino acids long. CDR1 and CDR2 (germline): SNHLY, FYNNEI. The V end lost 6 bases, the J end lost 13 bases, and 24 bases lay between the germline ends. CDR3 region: CASRRTPGGREGLFF. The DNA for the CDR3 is TGTGCCAGCAGACGTACCCCCGGGGGGCGCGAGGGACTGTTTTTT.

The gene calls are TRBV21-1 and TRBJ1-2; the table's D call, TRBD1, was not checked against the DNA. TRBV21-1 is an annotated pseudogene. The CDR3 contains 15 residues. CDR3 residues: CASSKNPGGDYGYTF. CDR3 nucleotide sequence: TGTGCCAGCAGCAAAAATCCAGGGGGCGACTATGGCTACACCTTC.